This T cell receptor beta chain was profiled in a study of blood T cell repertoires in COVID-19. Study-level information: Specimens from acute and convalescent COVID-19 originated in the United States, Italy and Spain. The cDNA or gDNA used as material had been derived from T cells, B-cell-depleted T cells, or PBMCs.

The method was immunoSEQ multiplex PCR; TCRdb's version includes in-frame clones alone and lacks a portion of them. The sample holds about 250,000 clones; about 80% are singletons and the top ten take roughly 3.2%. This sequence was found in a man aged 50 to 59 who had recovered from COVID-19. Sequenced: PBMCs or T cells enriched from blood (not recorded which).

Here the CDR3 reads CASSALGGFSYNEQFF. CDR3 coding DNA: TGTGCCAGCTCCGCATTGGGGGGGTTCTCCTACAATGAGCAGTTCTTC. The V gene is TRBV7-6, the J gene TRBJ2-1; 7 positions match TRBD2. The CDR3 runs to 16 residues. The V segment lost 8 bases and the J segment 0 bases; nucleotides outside the gene matches: 10. Germline loops: CDR1 SGHVS, CDR2 FNYEAQ.